This T cell receptor beta chain was obtained from a study of OX40 agonist ivuxolimab in advanced cancers. General study findings and limits: Antigens targeted by the expanded peripheral T cells were not determined. Average numbers of expanded clones were greater in CD8+ T cells than in CD4+.

As to this clone: Its specificity is unknown.

Clones were sequenced by immunoSEQ multiplex PCR, and TCRdb holds only the in-frame ones, with some missing. The sample includes under 95,000 clones, approximately 80% of them seen just once. CDR3 length equals 14 residues. The germline V gene encodes CDR1 SGHRS and CDR2 YFSETQ. With 3 bases removed from V and 1 base from J, the gap between germline ends came to 10 bases. The sequence came from an adult with an advanced solid tumor such as melanoma, head and neck, liver or kidney cancer. The rearrangement joins TRBV5-1 to TRBJ1-1; D is possibly TRBD1 (5 bases). The sample was CD4+ or CD8+ T cells sorted from blood, taken in a trial of the OX40 agonist ivuxolimab. The CDR3 here is CASSYQTANTEAFF. CDR3 DNA sequence: TGCGCCAGCAGCTACCAGACAGCGAACACTGAAGCTTTCTTT.